This T cell receptor beta chain came from a study of CD8 T cells in Susac syndrome. With random hexamers, reverse transcription was performed on 0.5 to 1 ug of RNA. TCRdb recomputed calls from the immunoSEQ multiplex PCR reads with MiXCR, one row per CDR3 protein. Found here are about 85,000 distinct CDR3 sequences, 95% of them singletons; the top ten hold 0.46%. The CDR3 has 15 residues. Trimming pared 0 bases from V and 3 bases from J, leaving 10 bases between. The V gene's germline CDR1 is SGHDT and CDR2 YYEEEE. The sequence was obtained from a human donor with Susac syndrome. Sequenced input: CD8+ T cells from PBMCs. The chain joins TRBV5-6 to TRBJ1-5, with D uncertain. DNA for the CDR3: TGTGCCAGCAGCTTGGGGGTATCGGACAATCAGCCCCAGCATTTT. Translation: CASSLGVSDNQPQHF.